A single count supports the clone carrying this T cell receptor (beta chain). This entry belongs to a study of shared clonotypes between healthy human individuals. Libraries were prepared by immunoSEQ multiplex PCR; TCRdb keeps only in-frame clonotypes and omits some of them. Here the sample spans about 1.5 million clones, approximately 98% being singletons. Germline values: CDR1 KGHSH, CDR2 LQKENI. This CDR3 contains 14 residues. V lost 3 bases, J lost 6 bases, and 12 bases lay in between. The material sequenced was naive CD4+ T cells sorted from blood. Subset noted: CD45RA+ positively selected. The V gene is TRBV18, the J gene TRBJ1-5; a possible D gene is TRBD1 (5 bases). This TCR was recovered from a young man in good health. The CDR3 region is CASSPGMGGQPQHF. In nucleotides, the CDR3 is TGTGCCAGCTCACCCGGAATGGGGGGTCAGCCCCAGCATTTT.